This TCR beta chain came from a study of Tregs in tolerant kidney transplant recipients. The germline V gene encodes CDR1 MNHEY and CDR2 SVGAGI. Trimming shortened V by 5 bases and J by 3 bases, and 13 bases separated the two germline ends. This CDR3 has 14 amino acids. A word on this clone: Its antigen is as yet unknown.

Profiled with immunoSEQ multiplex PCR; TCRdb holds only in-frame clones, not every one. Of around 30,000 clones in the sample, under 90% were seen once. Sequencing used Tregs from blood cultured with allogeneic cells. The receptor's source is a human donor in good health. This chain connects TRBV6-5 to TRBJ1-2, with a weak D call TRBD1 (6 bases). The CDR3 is CASSPGQSYYGYTF. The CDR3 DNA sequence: TGTGCCAGCAGTCCCGGACAGTCGTACTATGGCTACACCTTC.